This T cell receptor beta chain was recovered during a study of CD8+ T cells in alopecia areata. Points from the study as a whole: Unlike in mice, where it was clearer, TCR sharing across patients was less clear, possibly HLA-related. Resident alphabeta T cells of normal skin are also sequenced in scalp samples.

Reverse transcription of extracted RNA yielded cDNA, which provided the sequencing template. This table comes from immunoSEQ multiplex PCR, and its TCRdb copy is limited to in-frame clones, with some not included. Here the sample spans 120,000 or so clones, about 46% being singletons. This clone was counted between two and nine times. Its antigen is undetermined. Patients with alopecia areata provided lesional scalp punch biopsies as well as peripheral blood. V shed 3 bases, J shed 1 base, and the junction held 1 base outside the gene matches. This CDR3 has 15 amino acids. CDR1 LNHDA and CDR2 SQIVND come from the germline V gene (reference sequence).

The sequence was obtained from a human donor with alopecia areata. Sequenced sample: NKG2D-low CD8+ T cells sorted from blood. The J gene is TRBJ1-1, the V gene TRBV19, with TRBD1 matching 11 bases. Written as DNA, the CDR3 is TGTGCCAGTAGTATTGGGACAGGGGGGAACACTGAAGCTTTCTTT. It translates to CASSIGTGGNTEAFF.